The text below deals with one TCR beta chain. Antigen: not known. Clones were read by immunoSEQ multiplex PCR, and TCRdb kept only the in-frame ones, dropping some. The repertoire consists of tens of thousands of clones, with more than 75% occurring once and the leading ten covering more than 2%. This sample was taken from a study of radiotherapy plus CTLA-4 blockade in lung cancer. About the research overall: Objective responses were recorded in about 18% of patients, with disease control recorded in around 30%.

Focal radiation plus CTLA-4 blockade with ipilimumab was given to patients with chemo-refractory metastatic non-small-cell lung cancer. The CDR3 is 14 amino acids. With 1 base clipped from V and 14 bases from J, the junction kept 8 bases outside the gene matches. The germline gives CDR1 MNHNS, CDR2 SASEGT. General study points: Early clonal dynamics of blood T cells, together with interferon-beta, were reported as the best response predictor. Blood saw expansion of tumor-derived TCR clones after radiotherapy plus ipilimumab.

The sample was peripheral blood, taken from a patient treated with radiotherapy plus ipilimumab. The rearrangement joins TRBV6-1 to TRBJ2-1; 10 bases fit TRBD2. The source of this sequence is a human donor with non-small cell lung cancer who had a partial response to radiotherapy plus ipilimumab. CDR3 in amino acids: CASSEDSGRAVEFF. The CDR3 bases are TGTGCCAGCAGTGAAGACAGCGGGAGGGCCGTTGAGTTCTTC.